A selection of T cell receptor beta chains follows, all from one sample in a study of blood T cell repertoires in COVID-19. Assay: immunoSEQ multiplex PCR; the TCRdb copy retains only in-frame clones and omits some. The sample shows approximately 450,000 clones, around 89% of them seen only once. Sequences were obtained from peripheral blood. The receptors were sampled from a woman aged 25 to 39 with acute or convalescent COVID-19. Each CDR3 is given with its conserved first and last residue. The D gene is left open where the match is weak. Clone size is shown for a subset of rows, as once, few, many or a class of expanded clone.

cdr3_aa cdr3_nt clone_size d_call j_call v_call
CASSEAEQYRDRVNYGYTF TGTGCCAGCAGTGAAGCCGAACAGTACCGGGACAGGGTAAACTATGGCTACACCTTC . TRBD1 TRBJ1-2 TRBV6-1
CASSLNWGGLSHYEQYF TGTGCCAGCAGTTTAAACTGGGGGGGACTCTCTCACTACGAGCAGTACTTC few TRBD2 TRBJ2-7 TRBV28
CASSVGGGGQETQYF TGTGCCAGCAGCGTAGGAGGGGGTGGCCAAGAGACCCAGTACTTC . . TRBJ2-5 TRBV9
CASSSGGVEANVLTF TGTGCCAGCAGCTCCGGGGGGGTGGAGGCCAACGTCCTGACTTTC once TRBD2 TRBJ2-6 TRBV28
CASSTIQDRNTEAFF TGTGCCAGCAGCACCATACAGGATAGGAACACTGAAGCTTTCTTT once . TRBJ1-1 TRBV5-4
CASSLQGDIEAFF TGTGCCAGCAGTCTACAAGGGGACATCGAAGCTTTCTTT . . TRBJ1-1 TRBV12-3/TRBV12-4
CASSTTGGLLMLGSKNIQYF TGTGCCAGTAGTACCACCGGGGGGCTGTTGATGTTGGGGTCCAAAAACATTCAGTACTTC . . TRBJ2-4 TRBV19
CASSLGVGQKNPSGANVLTF TGTGCCAGCAGCTTGGGTGTGGGGCAGAAAAACCCCTCTGGGGCCAACGTCCTGACTTTC . . TRBJ2-6 TRBV5-4
CAISTPTSGAQDEQFF TGTGCCATCAGTACACCGACTAGCGGGGCGCAGGATGAGCAGTTCTTC . TRBD2 TRBJ2-1 TRBV10-3
CASSLLADQETQYF TGTGCCAGCAGCTTACTAGCGGACCAAGAGACCCAGTACTTC . TRBD2 TRBJ2-5 TRBV7-9
CASSPPVGGGTDTQYF TGTGCCAGCAGCCCTCCTGTTGGGGGGGGCACAGATACGCAGTATTTT . TRBD2 TRBJ2-3 TRBV7-9
CASREDEGLGGYTF TGTGCCAGCAGGGAAGACGAAGGTTTGGGCGGCTACACCTTC . . TRBJ1-2 TRBV6-4
CASTVGGTGELFF TGTGCCAGCACCGTCGGGGGAACCGGGGAGCTGTTTTTT . . TRBJ2-2 TRBV9
CASSGDRVSGNTIYF TGTGCCAGCAGTGGGGACAGAGTCTCTGGAAACACCATATATTTT . TRBD1 TRBJ1-3 TRBV2
CASSLEQGFGTEAFF TGTGCCAGCAGCTTAGAACAGGGTTTCGGGACTGAAGCTTTCTTT . . TRBJ1-1 TRBV7-9
CASRSNRAYEQYF TGTGCCAGCAGGTCGAACAGGGCCTACGAGCAGTACTTC . . TRBJ2-7 TRBV6-5
CASSVGKGRGEQFF TGTGCCAGCAGCGTAGGTAAGGGGAGGGGTGAGCAGTTCTTC . TRBD2 TRBJ2-1 TRBV9
CASSQGYNEQFF TGTGCCAGCAGCCAGGGCTACAATGAGCAGTTCTTC . . TRBJ2-1 TRBV11-3
CASRIPGKGGPYEQYF TGTGCCAGCAGGATCCCGGGGAAGGGAGGGCCCTACGAGCAGTACTTC . TRBD2 TRBJ2-7 TRBV11-2
CASSTKRWTYGYTF TGTGCCAGCAGTACGAAGCGGTGGACCTATGGCTACACCTTC . . TRBJ1-2 TRBV6-5
CASSPPDGGDTDTQYF TGTGCCAGCAGCCCTCCGGATGGAGGGGATACGGATACGCAGTATTTT once . TRBJ2-3 TRBV13
CASSVGEGQTNYGYTF TGTGCCAGCAGCGTAGGGGAGGGACAAACTAACTATGGCTACACCTTC . . TRBJ1-2 TRBV9
CASSGGGRLSSYNSPLHF TGTGCCAGCAGCGGAGGGGGCAGACTGAGCTCCTATAATTCACCCCTCCACTTT many TRBD1 TRBJ1-6 TRBV5-6
CASSPMTGDYGYTF TGTGCCAGCAGCCCTATGACAGGGGACTATGGCTACACCTTC . TRBD1 TRBJ1-2 TRBV11-3
CASRIDGTLNQPQHF TGTGCCAGTAGAATTGACGGGACACTTAATCAGCCCCAGCATTTT few . TRBJ1-5 TRBV19
CATSRGTGFNQPQHF TGTGCCACCAGCAGAGGGACAGGGTTTAACCAGCCCCAGCATTTT . TRBD1 TRBJ1-5 TRBV15
CASSPLAGAAYF TGTGCCAGCAGTCCCTTGGCGGGGGCCGCGTACTTC . . TRBJ2-7 TRBV27
CASSVRSFGVVNEQFF TGTGCCAGCAGCGTAAGGAGTTTCGGGGTTGTCAATGAGCAGTTCTTC . . TRBJ2-1 TRBV9
CAWSASSDEGEKLFF TGTGCCTGGAGTGCATCCTCGGACGAGGGGGAGAAACTGTTTTTT . . TRBJ1-4 TRBV30
CASSLVGWGRVREQYF TGTGCCAGCAGCTTAGTTGGTTGGGGCAGGGTGAGGGAGCAGTACTTC . . TRBJ2-7 TRBV7-2
CAIRTDRMNTEAFF TGTGCCATCAGAACGGACAGAATGAACACTGAAGCTTTCTTT few . TRBJ1-1 TRBV10-3
CASSLKLAGRETQYF TGCGCCAGCAGCTTGAAGCTAGCGGGGAGGGAGACCCAGTACTTC . TRBD2 TRBJ2-5 TRBV5-1
CASSQPWGGEGYTF TGTGCCAGCAGTCAGCCTTGGGGGGGCGAAGGCTACACCTTC . . TRBJ1-2 TRBV28
CASSPRSRDTGELFF TGTGCCAGCTCACCACGGTCCAGGGACACCGGGGAGCTGTTTTTT . . TRBJ2-2 TRBV18
CASSLDAGRSSGNTIYF TGTGCCAGCAGCTTAGACGCCGGCCGGAGCTCTGGAAACACCATATATTTT . . TRBJ1-3 TRBV11-2
CASSLDRGYEQYF TGTGCCAGCAGCCTAGACAGGGGCTACGAGCAGTACTTC . TRBD1 TRBJ2-7 TRBV7-3
CASRHANEAFF TGTGCCAGCAGGCACGCTAATGAAGCTTTCTTT . . TRBJ1-1 TRBV12-3/TRBV12-4